Shown below are 9 T cell receptor beta chains from a single sample sequenced in a study of beta chain features in type 1 diabetes. What was sequenced were expressed TCRB transcripts, since all of the isolated RNA had been reverse transcribed. Assay: immunoSEQ multiplex PCR; the TCRdb copy retains only in-frame clones and omits some. The sample includes 150,000 to 190,000 clones, around 8% of them seen just once. The sample taken for sequencing was central memory CD4+ T cells from blood. These receptors were collected from a man between 18 and 29 years old in good health.

A few counts support this clone. The genes are TRBV7-2 and TRBJ2-5; 9 bases line up with TRBD2. Germline V CDR1 and CDR2: SGHTA, FQGNSA. V was clipped by 5 bases and J by 7 bases; unmatched bases: 8. The CDR3 consists of 14 residues. Written as DNA, the CDR3 is TGTGCCAGCAGCCCGCGGGAGGGAAGATGGACCCAGTACTTC. This sequence encodes CASSPREGRWTQYF.

There are a few counts of this clone. V and J are TRBV5-4 and TRBJ2-3, with D maybe TRBD1 (6 bases). The germline CDR1 and CDR2 sequences are SGHNT and YYREEE (reference sequence). This CDR3 is 15 amino acids long. V was cut by 0 bases and J by 0 bases, with 8 bases left in between. The CDR3 reads CASSLGGRSTDTQYF. In nucleotides, the CDR3 is TGTGCCAGCAGCTTGGGGGGGCGGAGCACAGATACGCAGTATTTT.

The chain joins TRBV7-3 to TRBJ2-3; the D gene is possibly TRBD2 (5 bases). Trimming cost V 5 bases and J 1 base, with 13 bases left between them. The V gene's germline CDR1 is SGHTA and CDR2 FQGTGA. CDR3 length: 15 residues. CDR3: CASSTYSEGTDTQYF. DNA of the CDR3: TGTGCCAGCAGCACCTATAGCGAAGGCACAGATACGCAGTATTTT.

The J gene is TRBJ2-1, the V gene TRBV7-3, with a possible D match to TRBD2 (7 bases). CDR1 SGHTA and CDR2 FQGTGA come from the germline V gene. Trimming took off 2 bases at V and 7 bases at J, with 21 bases between the two ends. The CDR3 totals 17 residues. The chain's CDR3 is CASSLVGGGAVGNEQFF. The CDR3 DNA reads as TGTGCCAGCAGCTTAGTTGGTGGGGGGGCCGTTGGGAATGAGCAGTTCTTC. Drawing the rest from reference TRBV7-3 and TRBJ2-1, the complete variable domain is GAGVSQTPSNKVTEKGKYVELRCDPISGHTALYWYRQSLGQGPEFLIYFQGTGAADDSGLPNDRFFAVRPEGSVSTLKIQRTERGDSAVYLCASSLVGGGAVGNEQFFGPGTRLTVL.

This clone was detected many times. The V and J genes are TRBV7-9 and TRBJ1-2; 9 positions match TRBD1. V shed 3 bases and J 8 bases; nucleotides not matched to a gene: 4. CDR3 length equals 13 residues. Looked up from germline, CDR1 is SEHNR and CDR2 is FQNEAQ (reference sequence). For the CDR3, the DNA is TGTGCCAGCAGCTTGCGACAGGGGGACGGCTACACCTTC. This gives the protein CASSLRQGDGYTF.

This clone appeared a few times. This chain connects TRBV28 to TRBJ2-5; the D is unclear. V was cut by 6 bases and J by 7 bases, with 15 bases left in between. The CDR3 has 13 amino acids. Per the germline V gene, CDR1 is MDHEN and CDR2 is SYDVKM. The CDR3 region is CASSPGGEATQYF. CDR3 DNA sequence: TGTGCCAGCAGCCCGGGTGGTGAAGCGACCCAGTACTTC. The whole variable domain, filled in from reference TRBV28 and TRBJ2-5, reads DVKVTQSSRYLVKRTGEKVFLECVQDMDHENMFWYRQDPGLGLRLIYFSYDVKMKEKGDIPEGYSVSREKKERFSLILESASTNQTSMYLCASSPGGEATQYFGPGTRLLVL.

This chain links TRBV5-1 with TRBJ2-2, with TRBD2 identical over 13 bases. V was pared by 4 bases and J by 6 bases, with 6 bases of the junction left unmatched. CDR3 length equals 16 residues. In germline, CDR1 is SGHRS, CDR2 YFSETQ. CDR3 sequence: CASSPGLAGAPGELFF. In nucleotides, the CDR3 is TGCGCCAGCAGCCCCGGACTAGCGGGGGCACCCGGGGAGCTGTTTTTT.

This clone appeared a few times. The rearrangement links TRBV5-6 to TRBJ2-7; 10 bases map to TRBD2. J was trimmed by 2 bases and V by 5 bases; bases with no gene match: 7. The CDR3 spans 15 residues. The germline V gene has CDR1 SGHDT and CDR2 YYEEEE. CDR3 sequence (DNA): TGTGCCAGCAGACCCCAGCGGGGGGGACCCTACGAGCAGTACTTC. Protein product: CASRPQRGGPYEQYF.

Only a few counts were recorded for this clone. This CDR3 is CASSPHLGTGELFF. The CDR3 nucleotides are TGTGCCAGCAGTCCTCACCTCGGCACCGGGGAGCTGTTTTTT. The chain recombines TRBV28 with TRBJ2-2; D remains ambiguous. V was shortened by 5 bases and J by 4 bases, with 11 bases between the two germline ends. Looked up from germline, CDR1 is MDHEN and CDR2 is SYDVKM. This CDR3 spans 14 amino acids.